This T cell receptor beta chain was sequenced for a study of blood T cell repertoires in COVID-19. Looking at the study overall: COVID-19 samples, acute and convalescent, were from the United States, Italy and Spain.

Germline loops: CDR1 LGHNA, CDR2 YSLEER. The CDR3 runs 15 residues. J was trimmed by 6 bases and V by 1 base; bases with no gene match: 5. In the original processing: Reference gene primer amplification in the assay estimated nucleated cell counts. Sequenced by immunoSEQ multiplex PCR; TCRdb stores in-frame clones only, minus some. V and J calls and clone size are given by that table; D and trimming were obtained from the DNA. This table holds approximately 150,000 clones, 75% to 85% found once. The receptor's source is a human donor in a cohort sampled during active COVID-19. V and J are TRBV4-3 and TRBJ2-3, with 9 bases matching TRBD1. The sample comprised peripheral blood. The CDR3 nucleotides read TGCGCCAGCAGCCAAGTGGGACAGGGATGGGATACGCAGTATTTT. Translation gives CASSQVGQGWDTQYF.